Listed here is a single TCR beta chain. Cohort 3 recovered donors had two negative PCRs, clearance, or symptom resolution. This sample is part of a study of blood T cell repertoires in COVID-19. After removal of 5 bases from V and 5 bases from J, the junction contained 10 bases not matched to a gene. The germline V gene encodes CDR1 SGHTA and CDR2 FQGNSA. The CDR3 contains 15 residues. This table comes from immunoSEQ multiplex PCR, and its TCRdb copy is limited to in-frame clones, with some not included. Of roughly 190,000 clones listed, 89% are singletons. Sequencing was performed on PBMCs or T cells enriched from blood (not recorded which). V usage is TRBV7-2 and J usage is TRBJ2-5, with TRBD1 matching 8 bases. This TCR derives from a woman between 18 and 30 years old who had recovered from COVID-19. The CDR3 reads CASSTRQGRRETQYF. The CDR3 coding sequence is TGTGCCAGCAGCACCCGACAGGGGAGGCGGGAGACCCAGTACTTC.